These 16 T cell receptor beta chains share one sample of origin, sequenced in a study of T cell responses to AZD1222 COVID-19 vaccine. Generated by immunoSEQ multiplex PCR, the TCRdb table keeps only in-frame clones and is missing some. The sample holds around 130,000 clones; just over 85% are singletons and the top ten take 12%. This material consisted of peripheral blood, taken on day 0 of AZD1222 vaccination. These receptors all stem from an adult in good health.

This chain uses TRBV3-1 (or the pseudogene TRBV3-2) with TRBJ1-5; D is unclear. This CDR3 comprises 13 residues. With 4 bases removed from V and 4 bases from J, the gap between germline ends came to 8 bases. CDR1 is LGHDT and CDR2 is YNNKEL in the germline V gene (reference sequence). Here the CDR3 DNA reads TGTGCCAGCAGCCCCCAGTGGAATCAGCCCCAGCATTTT. This sequence encodes CASSPQWNQPQHF.

The V gene is TRBV7-9, the J gene TRBJ1-2; D ambiguous. V was shortened by 4 bases and J by 4 bases, with 13 bases between the two germline ends. The length of the CDR3 is 14 residues. Germline V gives CDR1 SEHNR, CDR2 FQNEAQ (reference sequence). This chain's CDR3 is CASSSEGLGYGYTF. The CDR3 nucleotides are TGTGCCAGCAGCTCAGAAGGGCTGGGCTATGGCTACACCTTC.

The V gene is TRBV4-3, the J gene TRBJ1-2; D call uncertain. Germline V CDR1 and CDR2: LGHNA, YSLEER. Trimming took 0 bases from V and 8 from J, leaving 10 bases between them. This CDR3 contains 13 residues. In nucleotides, the CDR3 is TGCGCCAGCAGCCAAGATTCGGGTCAGGGCTACACCTTC. Amino acids: CASSQDSGQGYTF.

The chain carries TRBV24-1 and TRBJ1-4; 8 nucleotides match TRBD1. This CDR3 comprises 15 residues. Germline trimming cut 4 bases from V and 3 bases from J; bases unmatched to any gene: 3. Looked up from germline, CDR1 is KGHDR and CDR2 is SFDVKD. CDR3 loop: CATSDTRGPNEKLFF. Here the CDR3 DNA reads TGTGCCACCAGTGACACCAGGGGGCCTAATGAAAAACTGTTTTTT.

CDR3: CASSIGQGGYNEQFF. CDR3 DNA: TGTGCCAGTAGTATAGGACAGGGAGGCTACAATGAGCAGTTCTTC. The V gene is TRBV19, the J gene TRBJ2-1; D possibly corresponds to TRBD1 (7 bases). CDR3 length: 15 amino acids. V gave up 1 base and J gave up 3 bases, with 10 bases separating them. Germline CDR1 reads LNHDA; CDR2 reads SQIVND (reference sequence).

In its sample, this clone was seen once. The chain recombines TRBV27 with TRBJ2-7; 10 bases match TRBD1. The germline CDR1 and CDR2 sequences are MNHEY and SMNVEV (reference sequence). V lost 5 bases to trimming and J lost 5 bases; unmatched junction nucleotides: 3. This CDR3 comprises 13 residues. Here the CDR3 DNA reads TGTGCCAGCAGTCGGGACAGGGGTGACGAGCAGTACTTC. This gives the protein CASSRDRGDEQYF.

The chain combines TRBV30 with TRBJ1-5; no reliable D call. Germline V gene data show CDR1 as GTSNPN and CDR2 as SVGIG (reference sequence). The V gene lost 1 base and the J gene lost 3 bases, with 7 bases spanning the gap. CDR3 size: 13 residues. The CDR3 spells CAWSAGSNQPQHF. As DNA, the CDR3 is TGTGCCTGGAGTGCCGGTTCCAATCAGCCCCAGCATTTT.

This clone has a handful of counts. V and J are TRBV27 and TRBJ2-7, with TRBD2 matching over 7 bases. This CDR3 is built from 15 residues. The germline V gene has CDR1 MNHEY and CDR2 SMNVEV (reference sequence). J lost 5 bases, V lost 6 bases, and 13 bases had no gene match. The CDR3, as DNA: TGTGCCAGCAGACCCTCCGGGGGGATCGGGAACGAGCAGTACTTC. Translated: CASRPSGGIGNEQYF.

This chain uses TRBV6-2 or TRBV6-3 with TRBJ2-7; no firm D call. Germline lookup yields CDR1 MNHEY and CDR2 SVGEGT. The V gene lost 0 bases and the J gene lost 6 bases, with 12 bases spanning the gap. The CDR3 extends over 14 amino acids. The CDR3 coding sequence is TGTGCCAGCAGTTACTCGATACGGCCGACCGAGCAGTACTTC. Its protein product is CASSYSIRPTEQYF.

The chain couples TRBV18 to TRBJ2-3; D is ambiguous. Between the trimmed V and J ends, which lost 5 bases and 4 bases, there was a span of 22 bases. The germline gives CDR1 KGHSH, CDR2 LQKENI. The CDR3 is made up of 17 amino acids. The CDR3 loop is CASSSAQGSFRADTQYF. Here the CDR3 DNA reads TGTGCCAGCTCATCGGCTCAAGGGTCTTTTAGGGCAGATACGCAGTATTTT.

This clone was counted once. CDR3 in amino acids: CATSRGTSARTGELFF. The CDR3 nucleotides read TGTGCCACCAGCAGAGGGACTAGCGCTCGCACCGGGGAGCTGTTTTTT. The gene calls are TRBV15 and TRBJ2-2; TRBD2 agrees at 9 bases. The CDR3 runs 16 residues. Per germline, CDR1 LNHNV and CDR2 YYDKDF (reference sequence). With V trimmed by 1 base and J by 4 bases, 4 bases remained unmatched.

This chain uses TRBV9 with TRBJ2-5; D not certain. V dropped 0 bases and J dropped 7 bases, with 10 bases sitting between them. CDR3 length equals 13 residues. Germline V gene sequence: CDR1 SGDLS, CDR2 YYNGEE. The CDR3 nucleotides are TGTGCCAGCAGCGTAGAGGCCGCCGGGACCCAGTACTTC. Translated, it gives CASSVEAAGTQYF.

The J gene is TRBJ2-4, the V gene TRBV19; possible D gene TRBD2, 5 bases. The germline V gene has CDR1 LNHDA and CDR2 SQIVND (reference sequence). The CDR3 totals 17 residues. Trimming left V 1 base short and J 0 bases short, with 13 bases between. CDR3 amino acids: CASSIGLSTTAKNIQYF. The CDR3 DNA follows: TGTGCCAGTAGTATAGGACTCTCGACTACAGCCAAAAACATTCAGTACTTC.

This clone was observed once. The CDR3 protein is CSVTGQGDGYTF. The DNA of the CDR3 is TGCAGCGTAACGGGACAGGGTGATGGCTACACCTTC. The chain employs TRBV29-1 and TRBJ1-2, with TRBD1 matching over 9 bases. The CDR3 consists of 12 residues. V was clipped by 6 bases and J by 6 bases; unmatched bases: 5. Germline V gene lookup returns CDR1 SQVTM and CDR2 ANQGSEA.

This clone is a singleton in its sample. V and J are TRBV4-3 and TRBJ1-6; no clear D gene. V was pared by 8 bases and J by 0 bases, with 2 bases between. The CDR3 spans 12 residues. The V gene's germline CDR1 is LGHNA and CDR2 YSLEER. CDR3 DNA sequence: TGCGCCAGCGGCTCCTATAATTCACCCCTCCACTTT. Its translation: CASGSYNSPLHF.

The chain links TRBV7-9 to TRBJ2-1; no reliable D call. The CDR3 extends over 12 amino acids. Looked up from germline, CDR1 is SEHNR and CDR2 is FQNEAQ (reference sequence). V was cut by 1 base and J by 8 bases, with 6 bases left in between. CDR3 DNA sequence: TGTGCCAGCAGCTTAGTGGGCGATGAGCAGTTCTTC. Amino acid sequence: CASSLVGDEQFF.